One and the same sample provided the 26 T cell receptor beta chains below, sequenced in a study of blood T cell repertoires in COVID-19. Assay used: immunoSEQ multiplex PCR; TCRdb lists only in-frame clones, some missing. The sample shows some 380,000 clones, around 84% of them seen only once. The material sequenced was peripheral blood. These receptors all come from a human donor with acute or convalescent COVID-19. The donor label of this sample is uncertain.

The chain recombines TRBV6-5 with TRBJ1-1; TRBD1 matches 11 bases. V trimming: 4 bases; J trimming: 7 bases; junction bases outside the gene matches: 5. Germline CDR1 and CDR2: MNHEY and SVGAGI. There are 14 residues in the CDR3. The CDR3 nucleotides read TGTGCCAGCAGTTGGGGGACAGGGGGAGGTGAAGCTTTCTTT. Translation: CASSWGTGGGEAFF.

The J gene is TRBJ1-1, the V gene TRBV29-1, with 9 bases lining up with TRBD1. Germline loops: CDR1 SQVTM, CDR2 ANQGSEA. J lost 10 bases, V lost 6 bases, and 9 bases had no gene match. This CDR3 is 12 amino acids long. The CDR3 reads CSVGPTGGVAFF. The CDR3 DNA follows: TGCAGCGTCGGCCCTACAGGGGGCGTAGCTTTCTTT.

The J gene is TRBJ2-2, the V gene TRBV19; 7 bases agree with TRBD2. Germline V gene data show CDR1 as LNHDA and CDR2 as SQIVND (reference sequence). This CDR3 is built from 15 residues. Trimming at V came to 4 bases and at J to 8 bases, leaving 10 bases not matched to a gene. The CDR3 region is CASSRERAGLGELFF. DNA of the CDR3: TGTGCCAGTAGTAGGGAACGAGCGGGACTAGGGGAGCTGTTTTTT. Variable domain in full (rest from reference TRBV19 and TRBJ2-2): DGGITQSPKYLFRKEGQNVTLSCEQNLNHDAMYWYRQDPGQGLRLIYYSQIVNDFQKGDIAEGYSVSREKKESFPLTVTSAQKNPTAFYLCASSRERAGLGELFFGEGSRLTVL.

This clone has only a few counts. The V and J genes are TRBV20-1 and TRBJ1-2; D call uncertain. Germline CDR1 and CDR2: DFQATT and SNEGSKA (reference sequence). V was shortened by 6 bases and J by 6 bases, with 17 bases between the two germline ends. This CDR3 region has 13 residues. CDR3 region: CSASEMGRNGYTF. The CDR3 DNA reads as TGCAGTGCCAGTGAGATGGGGAGAAATGGCTACACCTTC.

This chain uses TRBV5-1 with TRBJ1-3, with a weak D call TRBD1 (5 bases). This CDR3 is built from 15 residues. Germline V gene data show CDR1 as SGHRS and CDR2 as YFSETQ. Trimming left V 3 bases short and J 0 bases short, with 10 bases between. CDR3 in DNA: TGCGCCAGCAGCTACGACAGTTACTCTGGAAACACCATATATTTT. This codes for CASSYDSYSGNTIYF.

This clone appeared a few times. This chain connects TRBV15 to TRBJ1-1; D gene uncertain. There are 15 residues in the CDR3. Trimming shortened V by 3 bases and J by 0 bases, and 11 bases separated the two germline ends. Germline lookup yields CDR1 LNHNV and CDR2 YYDKDF (reference sequence). In nucleotides, the CDR3 is TGTGCCACCAGCAGGTCGGGATACATGAACACTGAAGCTTTCTTT. Amino acid sequence: CATSRSGYMNTEAFF.

The V and J genes are TRBV6-5 and TRBJ2-1; D is uncertain. This CDR3 is built from 15 residues. Trimming removed 2 bases at V and 0 bases at J, with 8 bases between. Germline CDR1 is MNHEY and CDR2 is SVGAGI. The DNA of the CDR3 is TGTGCCAGCAGTTACGGCAGTCGCTCCTACAATGAGCAGTTCTTC. This sequence encodes CASSYGSRSYNEQFF.

This sequence joins TRBV11-2 and TRBJ1-4, with 7 bases aligning to TRBD1. The CDR3 has 14 amino acids. V was clipped by 5 bases and J by 8 bases; unmatched bases: 8. Germline loops: CDR1 SGHAT, CDR2 FQNNGV. The CDR3 loop is CASSRAGGNEKLFF. DNA of the CDR3: TGTGCCAGCAGCCGGGCAGGGGGGAACGAAAAACTGTTTTTT.

This chain joins TRBV5-5 and TRBJ1-6; 7 nucleotides agree with TRBD1. Looked up from germline, CDR1 is SGHKS and CDR2 is YYEKEE (reference sequence). There are 16 residues in the CDR3. Trimming cost V 4 bases and J 7 bases; bases outside gene matches: 11. CDR3 in amino acids: CASSIGTGTENSPLHF. The DNA for the CDR3 is TGTGCCAGCAGCATAGGGACCGGGACAGAAAATTCACCCCTCCACTTT.

This clone was found once. The chain recombines TRBV18 with TRBJ1-2; weak D call: TRBD1 (6 bases). Germline CDR1 KGHSH, CDR2 LQKENI. CDR3 size: 15 residues. Between the trimmed V and J ends, which lost 2 bases and 7 bases, there was a span of 17 bases. CDR3 DNA: TGTGCCAGCTCACCATCTGCTACAGGGACCGGTGGCTACACCTTC. Protein sequence: CASSPSATGTGGYTF.

This clone showed up just a few times. The chain couples TRBV3-1 (or the pseudogene TRBV3-2) to TRBJ1-6; 8 nucleotides match TRBD1. Looked up from germline, CDR1 is LGHDT and CDR2 is YNNKEL (reference sequence). V shed 2 bases, J shed 4 bases, and the junction held 4 bases outside the gene matches. The CDR3 totals 16 residues. CDR3 bases: TGTGCCAGCAGCCAAACAGGGGGTCCATATAATTCACCCCTCCACTTT. This gives the protein CASSQTGGPYNSPLHF.

The chain joins TRBV20-1 to TRBJ2-7; no definite D call. Trimming pared 3 bases from V and 7 bases from J, leaving 16 bases between. This CDR3 contains 13 residues. CDR1 is DFQATT, CDR2 SNEGSKA, per germline (reference sequence). The CDR3 sequence: CSASFSPPGEQYF. The CDR3 nucleotides read TGCAGTGCTAGTTTTTCACCCCCGGGTGAGCAGTACTTC.

V usage is TRBV7-9 and J usage is TRBJ1-4; a possible D gene is TRBD1 (6 bases). V lost 5 bases and J 5 bases, leaving 15 bases between the germline ends. The CDR3 runs 15 residues. Germline assignment: CDR1 SEHNR and CDR2 FQNEAQ (reference sequence). The CDR3 loop reads CASSKDRADNEKLFF. The CDR3 nucleotides are TGTGCCAGCAGCAAGGACAGAGCAGACAATGAAAAACTGTTTTTT.

This chain uses TRBV2 with TRBJ2-3; 10 bases agree with TRBD1. Trimming took 3 bases from V and 1 from J; bases not matched to a gene: 13. Germline V gene lookup returns CDR1 SNHLY and CDR2 FYNNEI. This CDR3 is 19 amino acids long. The CDR3 DNA is TGTGCCAGCAGTGATGATGCGGGACAGGGGAGCCGGGGCACAGATACGCAGTATTTT. Protein sequence: CASSDDAGQGSRGTDTQYF.

The V and J genes are TRBV10-1 and TRBJ2-2, with 12 bases fitting TRBD1. The CDR3 consists of 14 residues. Per germline, CDR1 WNHNN and CDR2 SYGVQD (reference sequence). After removal of 8 bases from V and 2 bases from J, the junction contained 0 bases not matched to a gene. The CDR3 sequence is CASGTGGNTGELFF. CDR3 nucleotide sequence: TGCGCCAGCGGGACAGGGGGCAACACCGGGGAGCTGTTTTTT.

V usage is TRBV5-1 and J usage is TRBJ2-7; perhaps TRBD2 as D (6 bases). Trimming removed 0 bases at V and 3 bases at J, with 10 bases between. Germline CDR1 is SGHRS and CDR2 is YFSETQ. This CDR3 has 14 residues. The CDR3: CASSLGLDHYEQYF. The CDR3 coding sequence is TGCGCCAGCAGCTTGGGACTAGATCACTACGAGCAGTACTTC. The variable domain in full, with the rest retrieved from reference TRBV5-1 and TRBJ2-7, is KAGVTQTPRYLIKTRGQQVTLSCSPISGHRSVSWYQQTPGQGLQFLFEYFSETQRNKGNFPGRFSGRQFSNSRSEMNVSTLELGDSALYLCASSLGLDHYEQYFGPGTRLTVT.

The chain links TRBV7-9 to TRBJ1-4, with D perhaps TRBD1 (6 bases). Germline V CDR1 and CDR2: SEHNR, FQNEAQ (reference sequence). The ends were cut back, 1 base at V and 5 bases at J, with 11 bases in the middle. The CDR3 spans 15 residues. The DNA of the CDR3 is TGTGCCAGCAGCTTAGGGGGGACACGGAATGAAAAACTGTTTTTT. Translating it yields CASSLGGTRNEKLFF.

This clone turned up a few times. V usage is TRBV11-2 and J usage is TRBJ1-1; 7 positions match TRBD1. The CDR3 extends over 16 amino acids. The junction had 8 bases not matched to a gene; V was cut back by 3 bases and J by 1 base. Germline-derived CDR1 and CDR2 are SGHAT and FQNNGV. The CDR3 here is CASSFEGAAGNTEAFF. CDR3 in DNA: TGTGCCAGCAGCTTCGAGGGGGCTGCGGGGAACACTGAAGCTTTCTTT.

The chain uses TRBV9 and TRBJ2-3; 12 bases are a match to TRBD2. V shed 0 bases, J shed 11 bases, and the junction held 7 bases outside the gene matches. The CDR3 covers 15 residues. Germline-derived CDR1 and CDR2 are SGDLS and YYNGEE. The CDR3 DNA sequence: TGTGCCAGCAGCGTAGATTCTAGCGGGAGGGCCGGGCAGTATTTT. This codes for CASSVDSSGRAGQYF.

The chain has TRBV6-5 and TRBJ2-3, with 7 bases matching TRBD1. Trimming removed 6 bases from V and 0 bases from J; junction bases left unmatched: 3. Germline values: CDR1 MNHEY, CDR2 SVGAGI. The CDR3 contains 14 residues. Here the CDR3 reads CASSVGQSTDTQYF. CDR3 nucleotides: TGTGCCAGCAGCGTGGGACAGAGCACAGATACGCAGTATTTT.

The CDR3 reads CASSLAAGRTEAFF. The CDR3 DNA reads TGCGCCAGCAGCTTGGCGGCGGGCCGGACTGAAGCTTTCTTT. This chain links TRBV5-1 with TRBJ1-1; no firm D call. Germline assignment: CDR1 SGHRS and CDR2 YFSETQ. The CDR3 covers 14 residues. V gave up 0 bases and J gave up 5 bases, with 11 bases separating them.

The genes are TRBV19 and TRBJ1-5, with 7 bases lining up with TRBD1. CDR3 length: 15 amino acids. V gave up 6 bases and J gave up 7 bases; unmatched junction bases: 12. CDR1 is LNHDA, CDR2 SQIVND, per germline (reference sequence). The DNA for the CDR3 is TGTGCCAGTAGCCAGGGGGGACCCTTGTACCAGCCCCAGCATTTT. Translation gives CASSQGGPLYQPQHF.

The genes are TRBV29-1 and TRBJ1-2; TRBD1 is a possible D gene (6 bases). Trimming removed 3 bases at V and 5 bases at J, with 10 bases between. Per germline, CDR1 SQVTM and CDR2 ANQGSEA. CDR3 length equals 12 residues. The DNA for the CDR3 is TGCAGCGTTGATTTCCAGGGGTATGGCTACACCTTC. Translation gives CSVDFQGYGYTF. Variable domain in full (rest from reference TRBV29-1 and TRBJ1-2): SAVISQKPSRDICQRGTSLTIQCQVDSQVTMMFWYRQQPGQSLTLIATANQGSEATYESGFVIDKFPISRPNLTFSTLTVSNMSPEDSSIYLCSVDFQGYGYTFGSGTRLTVV.

This clone appeared once. The gene calls are TRBV27 and TRBJ2-7; 10 nucleotides align to TRBD2. Germline trimming cut 5 bases from V and 6 bases from J; bases unmatched to any gene: 7. CDR1 is MNHEY and CDR2 is SMNVEV in the germline V gene (reference sequence). The CDR3 runs to 14 residues. CDR3 amino acids: CASSSRAGGPEQYF. As DNA, the CDR3 is TGTGCCAGCAGTAGCCGAGCGGGAGGGCCCGAGCAGTACTTC.

The genes are TRBV10-3 and TRBJ2-5; TRBD2 agrees at 10 bases. CDR1 is ENHRY, CDR2 SYGVKD, per germline. The CDR3 spans 16 residues. V was clipped by 2 bases and J by 2 bases; unmatched bases: 5. This chain's CDR3 is CAISEGLAEPQETQYF. The DNA of the CDR3 is TGTGCCATCAGTGAGGGACTAGCGGAGCCTCAAGAGACCCAGTACTTC.

This chain uses TRBV18 with TRBJ2-3; 13 nucleotides match TRBD2. The CDR3 consists of 15 residues. Trimming at V came to 8 bases and at J to 5 bases, leaving 7 bases not matched to a gene. The germline gives CDR1 KGHSH, CDR2 LQKENI. The CDR3, as DNA: TGTGCCAGCCGAGGACTAGCGGGAGAAGTAGATACGCAGTATTTT. Translated, it gives CASRGLAGEVDTQYF.